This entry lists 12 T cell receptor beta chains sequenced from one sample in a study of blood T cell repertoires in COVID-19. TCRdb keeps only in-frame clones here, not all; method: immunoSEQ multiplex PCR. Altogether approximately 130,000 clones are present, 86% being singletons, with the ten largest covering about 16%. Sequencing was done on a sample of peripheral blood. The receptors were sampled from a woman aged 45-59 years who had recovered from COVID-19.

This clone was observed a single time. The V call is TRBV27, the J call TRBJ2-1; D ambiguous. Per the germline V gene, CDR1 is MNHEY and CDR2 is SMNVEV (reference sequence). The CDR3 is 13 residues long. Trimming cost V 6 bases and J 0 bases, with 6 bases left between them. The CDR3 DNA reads TGTGCCAGCAGGCAGGACTCCTACAATGAGCAGTTCTTC. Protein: CASRQDSYNEQFF.

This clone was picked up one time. Here the CDR3 DNA reads TGTGCCAGCAGTCATCCTGGGACAGGGGCAGAGACCCAGTACTTC. Encoded protein: CASSHPGTGAETQYF. The chain combines TRBV5-5 with TRBJ2-5; 10 bases map to TRBD1. In germline, CDR1 is SGHKS, CDR2 YYEKEE (reference sequence). This CDR3 region has 15 residues. V shed 5 bases and J 4 bases; nucleotides not matched to a gene: 8. The full variable domain, its missing parts supplied by reference TRBV5-5 and TRBJ2-5, is DAGVTQSPTHLIKTRGQQVTLRCSPISGHKSVSWYQQVLGQGPQFIFQYYEKEERGRGNFPDRFSARQFPNYSSELNVNALLLGDSALYLCASSHPGTGAETQYFGPGTRLLVL.

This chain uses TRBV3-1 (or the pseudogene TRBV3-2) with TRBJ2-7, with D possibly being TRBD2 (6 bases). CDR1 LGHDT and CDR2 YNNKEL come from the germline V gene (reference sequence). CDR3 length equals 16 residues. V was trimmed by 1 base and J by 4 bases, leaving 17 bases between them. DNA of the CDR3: TGTGCCAGCAGCCAAGCCCATGGGACTCCTTATTACGAGCAGTACTTC. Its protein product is CASSQAHGTPYYEQYF.

CDR3 coding DNA: TGTGCCAGCATTTCAATGGGGGACAGGGGGGTTAACTATGGCTACACCTTC. This gives the protein CASISMGDRGVNYGYTF. V gene TRBV28 combines with J gene TRBJ1-2, with 11 positions matching TRBD1. This CDR3 contains 17 residues. The germline V gene has CDR1 MDHEN and CDR2 SYDVKM. Trimming cost V 7 bases and J 1 base; bases outside gene matches: 11.

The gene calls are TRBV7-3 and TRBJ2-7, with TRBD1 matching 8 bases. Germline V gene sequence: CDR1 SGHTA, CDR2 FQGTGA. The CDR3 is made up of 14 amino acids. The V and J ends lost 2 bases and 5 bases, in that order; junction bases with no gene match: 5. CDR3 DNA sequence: TGTGCCAGCAGCTTAGAGGGGACAGGTAACGAGCAGTACTTC. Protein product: CASSLEGTGNEQYF.

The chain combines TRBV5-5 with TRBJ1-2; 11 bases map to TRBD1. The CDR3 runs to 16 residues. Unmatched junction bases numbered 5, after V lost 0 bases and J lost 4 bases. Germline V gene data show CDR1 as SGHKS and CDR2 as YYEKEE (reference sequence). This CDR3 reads CASSLAGDRGAYGYTF. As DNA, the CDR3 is TGTGCCAGCAGCTTGGCCGGGGACAGGGGGGCCTATGGCTACACCTTC.

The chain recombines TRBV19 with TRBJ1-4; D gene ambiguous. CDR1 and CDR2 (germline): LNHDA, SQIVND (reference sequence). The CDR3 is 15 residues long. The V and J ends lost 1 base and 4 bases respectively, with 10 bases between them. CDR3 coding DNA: TGTGCCAGTAGTATAGTAGGAGGGAGTAATGAAAAACTGTTTTTT. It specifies CASSIVGGSNEKLFF.

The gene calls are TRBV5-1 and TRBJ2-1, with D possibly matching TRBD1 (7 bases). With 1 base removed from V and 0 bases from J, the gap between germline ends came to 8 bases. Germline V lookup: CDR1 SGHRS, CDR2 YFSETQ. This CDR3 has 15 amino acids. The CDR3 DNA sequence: TGCGCCAGCAGCTTGCAGGGGGGCTCCTACAATGAGCAGTTCTTC. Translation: CASSLQGGSYNEQFF. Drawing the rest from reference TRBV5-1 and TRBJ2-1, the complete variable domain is KAGVTQTPRYLIKTRGQQVTLSCSPISGHRSVSWYQQTPGQGLQFLFEYFSETQRNKGNFPGRFSGRQFSNSRSEMNVSTLELGDSALYLCASSLQGGSYNEQFFGPGTRLTVL.

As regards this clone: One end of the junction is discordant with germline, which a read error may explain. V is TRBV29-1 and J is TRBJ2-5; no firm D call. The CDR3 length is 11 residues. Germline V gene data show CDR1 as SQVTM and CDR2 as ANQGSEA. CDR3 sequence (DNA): TGTTCTTCTAAGACCGGGGAGACCCAGTACTTC. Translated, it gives CSSKTGETQYF.

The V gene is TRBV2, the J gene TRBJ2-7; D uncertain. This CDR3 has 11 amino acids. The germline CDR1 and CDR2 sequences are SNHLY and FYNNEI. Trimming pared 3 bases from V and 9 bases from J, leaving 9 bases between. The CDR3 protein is CASSDPLSQYF. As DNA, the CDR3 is TGTGCCAGCAGTGATCCACTTTCGCAGTACTTC.

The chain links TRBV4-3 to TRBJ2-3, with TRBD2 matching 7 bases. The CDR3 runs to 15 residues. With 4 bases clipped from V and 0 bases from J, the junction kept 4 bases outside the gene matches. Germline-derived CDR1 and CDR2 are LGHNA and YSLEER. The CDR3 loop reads CASSLSGGSTDTQYF. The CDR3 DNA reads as TGCGCCAGCAGCCTATCGGGAGGAAGCACAGATACGCAGTATTTT.

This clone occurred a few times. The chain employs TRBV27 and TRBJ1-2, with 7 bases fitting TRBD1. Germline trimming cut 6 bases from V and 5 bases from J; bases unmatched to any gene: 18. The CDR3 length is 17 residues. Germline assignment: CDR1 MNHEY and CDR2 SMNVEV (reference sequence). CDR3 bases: TGTGCCAGCAGATCTCCTGAACAGGGGCCCTTAGAGTATGGCTACACCTTC. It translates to CASRSPEQGPLEYGYTF.